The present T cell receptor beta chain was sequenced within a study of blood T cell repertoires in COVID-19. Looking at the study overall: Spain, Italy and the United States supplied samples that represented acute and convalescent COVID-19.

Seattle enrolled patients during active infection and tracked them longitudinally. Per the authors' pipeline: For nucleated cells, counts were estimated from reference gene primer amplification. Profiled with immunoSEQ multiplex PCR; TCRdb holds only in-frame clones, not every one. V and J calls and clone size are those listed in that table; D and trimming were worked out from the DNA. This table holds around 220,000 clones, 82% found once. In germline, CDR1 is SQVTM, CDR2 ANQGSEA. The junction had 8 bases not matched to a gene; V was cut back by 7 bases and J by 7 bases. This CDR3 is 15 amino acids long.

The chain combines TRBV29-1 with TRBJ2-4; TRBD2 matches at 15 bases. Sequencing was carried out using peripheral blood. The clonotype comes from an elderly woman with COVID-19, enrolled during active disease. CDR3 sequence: CSGWTSGRAGNIQYF. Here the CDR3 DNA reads TGCAGCGGTTGGACTAGCGGGAGGGCCGGGAACATTCAGTACTTC.